This T cell receptor beta chain is drawn from a study of blood T cell repertoires in COVID-19. Across the whole study: The analysed material was cDNA or gDNA that came from T cells, B-cell-depleted T cells, or PBMCs.

Assay: immunoSEQ multiplex PCR; the TCRdb copy retains only in-frame clones and omits some. The table includes a few hundred thousand clones, about 88% detected once. The CDR3 totals 13 residues. Trimming took 3 bases from V and 4 from J; bases not matched to a gene: 0. From germline, CDR1 is SGDLS and CDR2 YYNGEE. The sequence came from a woman in her 30s who had been exposed to COVID-19. Sequencing was done on a sample of PBMCs or T cells enriched from blood (not recorded which). The V call is TRBV9, the J call TRBJ2-7; 11 bases are a match to TRBD2. The CDR3 loop is CASSGTSGYEQYF. The CDR3 DNA reads as TGTGCCAGCAGCGGGACTAGCGGGTACGAGCAGTACTTC.